This T cell receptor beta chain was documented in a study of T cell repertoires in ileal Crohn's disease. About the research overall: The M6 sample came from neoterminal ileum during colonoscopy after surgery.

Measured with immunoSEQ multiplex PCR; TCRdb has only the in-frame clones, and not every one. The table includes about 62,000 clones, about 89% detected once. Points from the study as a whole: Clonality above 26.8% at surgery always came with endoscopic recurrence. Sorted CD8 T cells held more high-frequency clones than CD4. Active smokers at surgery had more clonal expansions than non-smokers.

The CDR3 is 16 amino acids. In germline, CDR1 is SGHNT, CDR2 YYREEE (reference sequence). V lost 0 bases, J lost 0 bases, and 10 bases lay in between. Time point of the sample: neoterminal ileum biopsy at postoperative endoscopy, about 6 months after surgery. A note on this clone: Its antigen is as yet unknown.

This clonotype originated in an adult with Crohn's disease. Sequencing was performed on ileal tissue. The chain uses TRBV5-4 and TRBJ2-1, with no clear D. DNA of the CDR3: TGTGCCAGCAGCTTGGTTCTACAGAGCTCCTACAATGAGCAGTTCTTC. Residues: CASSLVLQSSYNEQFF.